This T cell receptor beta chain comes out of a study of cytomegalovirus exposure and HLA in healthy donors (dated by TCRdb to 2015 to 2018). Regarding the study in general: An earlier analysis of approximately 550 of the donors reported approximately 270 Gb of sequence data and more than 90 million unique TCR beta sequences from around 200 million T cells. Of the approximately 400 genotyped donors, approximately 80% fell in the genetic ancestry cluster associated with self-reported Caucasian donors. In an earlier analysis of 587 of the donors, high-throughput TCR beta sequencing was used to judge whether each TCR beta V gene segment behaved as functional or pseudogenic. The number of donors typed differed by locus, with about 629-640 for A, B, C, DRB1 and DQB1, around 560 for DQA1, about 610 for DPA1, and 472 for DPB1. Donor age, sex, ethnicity and CMV serostatus were compiled alongside the repertoire data. In a later analysis, previously published TCR beta repertoires from 550 to 700 donors were re-analyzed and high-resolution HLA genotyping was added so that TCR occurrence patterns could be studied. The aim of the study was to test whether cataloging public T cell receptors could identify signatures of past pathogen exposure. Because of strong linkage in the cohort, a few DR-DQ haplotypes were treated as single units for association and clustering. An early release covering approximately 600 HLA-typed donors comprised around 300 gigabases of sequencing data and 85 million or so unique TCR sequences. In addition to the first cohort of roughly 700 subjects, a separate validation cohort of 130 or so different subjects was used. Every repertoire in the discovery cohort had been generated on one and the same sequencing platform. The later analysis used no new phenotypic data to find candidate immune exposures, relying instead on TCR beta sequences and their occurrence across donors. The T cell repertoires of 550 to 850 subjects were profiled by immunosequencing and related to cytomegalovirus serostatus. To predict cytomegalovirus infection status, the study brought together high-throughput TCR immunosequencing, statistical association of individual TCRs with disease status, and machine learning. Across some 400 genotyped donors of the cohort, an average of about 240,000 unique TCR beta nucleotide sequences per donor were sequenced, and roughly a sixth of those sequences were non-productive. HLA typing covered class I and class II loci at four-digit resolution. A later genetic analysis took genome-wide SNP genotypes for about 55% of the 666 donors and used that subset as a discovery cohort.

Library preparation employed the immunoSEQ multiplex PCR assay. For the multiplex PCR, a mixture combining 60 forward primers for TCR Vbeta segments and 13 reverse primers for TCR Jbeta segments was used. Amplification of the CDR3 region of rearranged TCR beta genes was performed with a multiplex PCR assay on genomic DNA. Amplified TCR beta libraries were sequenced as 87-base-pair reads on the Illumina HiSeq System. As for the authors' bioinformatics: Across the 500 to 700 repertoires, a later analysis counted approximately 75 million unique TCR beta chains, about 10 million of which were shared by at least two donors. Raw reads were error-corrected and collapsed into unique sequences by a nearest-neighbor algorithm in which closely related sequences were merged to remove PCR and sequencing errors. V, D and J gene segments were assigned by aligning CDR3 sequences to IMGT reference sequences. Each retained sequence needed at least a six-nucleotide match to both a V gene segment and a J gene segment. A rearrangement counted as productive if the CDR3 had no stop codons and remained in frame with V and J, and every other rearrangement counted as non-productive. CDR3 was defined according to IMGT convention as the region running from the second conserved V-encoded cysteine to the conserved J-encoded phenylalanine. Sequences without an unambiguous match to a single V gene segment were excluded from the earlier analysis of about 630 of the donors. An earlier analysis of over 450 of the donors classified V segments as functional when productive rearrangements were above 56.7% and as segregating when the standard deviation between donors was above 5%. A statistical classification framework was developed to diagnose cytomegalovirus status using the catalog of TCR beta chain sequences. V and J gene assignment, in a later analysis, came from comparing TCR nucleotide sequences with IMGT/GENE-DB human TR gene sequences. In a later analysis, CDR3 sequences and most-parsimonious VDJ recombination scenarios were assigned using the TCRdist pipeline. In a later analysis, each TCR beta chain was defined by its CDR3 amino acid sequence together with its V-gene family, and reads lacking a unique V-gene family were excluded. To address suspected cross-contamination and a sequencing artifact, a later analysis removed 592 highly shared, low-generation-probability nucleotide sequences. In a later analysis, a clonal expansion index for each public chain was calculated from normalized within-repertoire ranks of inferred template counts. A later analysis computed generation probabilities with a VDJ recombination model fitted to out-of-frame rearrangements, and checked the results against IGoR. Hypergeometric tests were used in a later analysis to score TCR-TCR, TCR-HLA and TCR-CMV co-occurrence, with a repertoire-size bias correction applied to the TCR pairs. A later analysis estimated false discovery rates by permuting HLA or CMV assignments 20 times. In a later analysis, co-occurring TCRs were grouped using DBSCAN, with TCRdist sequence similarity added in when clustering inside HLA-allele-positive subsets. Co-occurrence clustering excluded repertoires with fewer than 30,000 or more than 120,000 public chains, plus five with anomalous nucleotide sharing. Imported from immuneACCESS, the table was reduced by TCRdb to in-frame sequences with V and J called. These copies leave out some clones; in studies compared against another copy, an unresolved V gene accounts for under half, and the cause of the remainder is not known. V, J and clone size reflect that table, while D and trimming were determined from the DNA. The sample records around 80,000 clones, about 78% of which are singletons. The ten largest make up 5% to 7% of the sample.

What the research found in general, with its limitations: A later analysis found that most CMV-associated TCR beta chains appeared HLA-restricted, with HLA associations seemingly driven largely by CMV exposure. Sequencing depth was assumed to be roughly uniform across donors in the presence/absence analyses, though that assumption may not hold. Because some donors lacked HLA typing at each locus, the association tests relied only on the typed subset. The earlier analysis of about 600 of the donors excluded 15 to 20 rarely observed V segments, including chromosome 9 orphons, because counts were too low. In a later analysis, some 17,000 TCR beta sequences were associated with specific HLA alleles at a false discovery rate of 0.05. Immune exposure information for the cohort was limited to CMV serostatus. A further reported finding was that TCR beta sequences accurately predicted the HLA-A and HLA-B alleles for most subjects in the first cohort. In both the original and validation cohorts, the classifier was reported to diagnose cytomegalovirus status with high specificity and sensitivity. In the study, 150 to 200 TCR beta chains were listed as associated with cytomegalovirus. According to a later analysis, parvovirus B19, influenza, CMV and Epstein-Barr virus appeared linked to several top co-occurrence clusters. An association between a missense DCLRE1C variant and V-gene and J-gene trimming of TCR beta chains was found in a later genetic analysis and replicated in an independent cohort. In this cohort, only TCR beta chains were sequenced, and detectable features were limited by the absence of alpha or paired-chain data. It was suggested by the authors that the approach could potentially be generalized to other disease states and immunological phenotypes. According to a later analysis, TCR association rates differed among HLA loci, with DRB1 alleles showing the most associated TCRs and HLA-C alleles showing the fewest. Assigning TCR associations to individual alleles was difficult when HLA alleles, especially DR and DQ, strongly co-occurred. Most TCR sequences were seen in very few donors, while some public TCRs were found in many individuals. In a later analysis, HLA-associated TCR beta chains were found to be more clonally expanded and to have lower generation probabilities than equally common non-associated chains. In a later genetic analysis, fewer N-insertions in productive TCRs were reported among donors in an Asian-associated ancestry cluster than the roughly 670-donor mean. A few of the identified cytomegalovirus-associated TCR beta chains were confirmed in vitro to be specific for cytomegalovirus antigens. A group of highly shared sequence variants was considered likely to be a technical artifact of the sequencing pipeline. Linkage disequilibrium might explain the correlated functional status among segregating V segments, but an unknown experimental factor could not be ruled out. An earlier analysis of around 500 of the donors showed that most TCR beta V segments appeared in productive rearrangements either about 87% or about 30% of the time, which broadly matched IMGT annotations.

This clone was counted once. The clone's antigen remains unknown. Per-base quality was not reported, and no clone a single base away is much larger than it. The cohort comprised around 690 healthy bone marrow donors. All cohort members were sampled while nominally healthy, although unrecorded immune exposures were likely present. The donor tested CMV seropositive, placing the donor among the 289 seropositive members of the cohort. Every donor gave a peripheral blood sample, and the peripheral blood mononuclear cells from that sample were used for TCR beta sequencing. Genomic DNA was extracted from the blood cell samples with the Qiagen DNeasy Blood Extraction Kit. The sample consisted of PBMCs. This TCR was sampled from a man aged 18 to 29 in good health and CMV-seropositive.

The CDR3 here reads CASSAGHHKNIQYF. The sequenced DNA is TGTGCCAGCAGTGCGGGTCATCACAAAAACATTCAGTACTTC. The chain was built from TRBV27 and TRBJ2-4; TRBD2 might be the D gene, on 5 matching bases. V is cut by 5 bases and J by 3 bases, and the space between the germline ends is 11 bases. The CDR1 and CDR2 encoded by the germline V gene (reference sequence) are MNHEY and SMNVEV. Reading from cysteine to phenylalanine, the CDR3 counts 14 amino acids. Solely the CDR3 DNA is kept, with 42 bases framed from the first base.